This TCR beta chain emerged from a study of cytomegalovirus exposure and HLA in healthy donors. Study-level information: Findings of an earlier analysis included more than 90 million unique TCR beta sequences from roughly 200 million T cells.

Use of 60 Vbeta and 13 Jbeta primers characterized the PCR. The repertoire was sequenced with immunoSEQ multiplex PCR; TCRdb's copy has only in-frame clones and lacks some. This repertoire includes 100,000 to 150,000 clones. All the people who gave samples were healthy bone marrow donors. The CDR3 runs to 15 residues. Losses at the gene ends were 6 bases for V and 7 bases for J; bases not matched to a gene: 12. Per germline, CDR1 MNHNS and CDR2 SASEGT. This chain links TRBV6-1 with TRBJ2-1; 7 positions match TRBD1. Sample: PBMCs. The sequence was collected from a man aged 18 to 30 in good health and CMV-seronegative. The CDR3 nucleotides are TGTGCCAGCAGGGTTGGACAGGCGTTCGGAAATGAGCAGTTCTTC. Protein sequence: CASRVGQAFGNEQFF.